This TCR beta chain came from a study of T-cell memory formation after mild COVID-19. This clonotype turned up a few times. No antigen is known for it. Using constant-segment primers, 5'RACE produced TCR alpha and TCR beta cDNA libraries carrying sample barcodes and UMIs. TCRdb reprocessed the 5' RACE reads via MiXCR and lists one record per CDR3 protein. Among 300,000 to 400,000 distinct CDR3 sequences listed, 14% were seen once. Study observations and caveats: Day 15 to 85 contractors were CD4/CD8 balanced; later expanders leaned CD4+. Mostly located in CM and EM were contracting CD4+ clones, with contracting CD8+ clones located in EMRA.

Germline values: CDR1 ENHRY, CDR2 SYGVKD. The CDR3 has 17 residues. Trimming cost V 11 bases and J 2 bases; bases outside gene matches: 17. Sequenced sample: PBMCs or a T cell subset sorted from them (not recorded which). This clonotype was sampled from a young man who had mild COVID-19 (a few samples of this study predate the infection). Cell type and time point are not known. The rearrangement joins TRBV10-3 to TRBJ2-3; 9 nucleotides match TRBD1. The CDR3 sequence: CAASRDRERGNTDTQYF. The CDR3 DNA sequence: TGTGCCGCGTCCCGGGACAGGGAAAGGGGGAACACAGATACGCAGTATTTT.